The subject of this entry is one TCR beta chain. Its antigen remains unknown. Arm-PCR of CDR3 regions with iRepertoire HTBI primers generated TCR beta libraries. In the source study's methods: Identification yielded around 64 TRBV and 13 to 15 TRBJ segments across samples. TCRdb used MiXCR to reprocess the multiplex PCR reads, holding one entry per CDR3 protein. What appears here as the V and J calls and clone size reflects TCRdb's work, not the paper's. The data show around 330,000 distinct CDR3 sequences, over 15% seen once. The time point is: newly diagnosed GD, antithyroid drugs for less than 3 months. RNA extracted from PBMCs served as the sequencing template. V shed 1 base and J shed 4 bases, with 19 bases lying between them. Germline CDR1 reads KGHSH; CDR2 reads LQKENI. The CDR3 is 18 amino acids. The sample comes from a study of regulatory T cells in long-lasting Graves disease. Study-level background: Antithyroid drug intake by newly diagnosed Graves' patients had lasted under 3 months. Study-wide results and caveats: Persistent patients had a count of shared public clonotypes (approximately 3,000) that exceeded that of new patients (approximately 920). Persistent cases favored TRBV28, TRBJ1-2 and TRBJ2-5.

The sequencing used peripheral blood mononuclear cells (PBMCs), collected at new diagnosis, from a patient treated with antithyroid drugs. The chain carries TRBV18 and TRBJ2-2, with D tentatively TRBD1 (5 bases). The sequence was obtained from a female donor with Graves disease. The CDR3 here is CASSPLSGMVEGTGELFF. CDR3 sequence (DNA): TGTGCCAGCTCACCACTCTCAGGGATGGTCGAAGGCACCGGGGAGCTGTTTTTT.